This T cell receptor beta chain comes out of a study of cytomegalovirus exposure and HLA in healthy donors. Study information: The approximately 130 validation repertoires and the roughly 670 first-cohort repertoires shared a platform, a later analysis reported.

Separate from the approximately 700-subject first cohort was the approximately 110-subject validation cohort, to which the donors belonged. The germline gives CDR1 SNHLY, CDR2 FYNNEI. The length of the CDR3 is 11 residues. Using immunoSEQ multiplex PCR, the repertoire was profiled, and TCRdb retains in-frame clones only, with some absent. Counted here are around 190,000 clones, around nine tenths occurring once; the ten biggest clones make up approximately 7.7%. Concerning this clone: What it recognizes is unknown. A junction end diverges from the germline sequence, so it may reflect a read error.

Overall study results and limits: Most observed TCR sequences were rare, whereas some public TCRs were detected in many donors. In vitro experiments confirmed that three CMV-associated chains were specific for CMV antigens.

This chain connects TRBV2 to TRBJ1-1, with D unclear. The clonotype was recovered from a man younger than 40 in good health and CMV-seropositive. The sample taken for sequencing was PBMCs. CDR3 amino acids: CASSENSEAFF. CDR3 DNA: TGTGCCAGCAGTGAAAACAGTGAAGCTTTCTTT.